One T cell receptor beta chain is described in this entry. Its specificity is not known. Relative to the germline gene, one junction end is altered; a read error may explain this. Different DNA sequences within this sample yield the same CDR3. Genomic DNA (from each subset) was split evenly across several immunoSEQ plates. Here immunoSEQ multiplex PCR was the method, and the copy in TCRdb shows in-frame clones only, minus some. The profile covers roughly 1,100,000 clones, with about three quarters appearing a single time and about 1.4% taken by the ten largest. There were no recent acute infections or vaccinations among the donors, who were healthy HIV-negative adults. CD4+ cells yielded CD45RA+ naive and CD45RA-negative memory subsets. The data belong to a study of shared clonotypes between healthy human individuals. Study results and caveats: Few donors restricted represented genetic and exposure-history diversity.

The CDR3 consists of 13 residues. Germline V gene lookup returns CDR1 SSHAT and CDR2 FNYEAQ (reference sequence). This TCR came from a young man in good health. The chain joins TRBV7-7 to TRBJ1-1, with D unresolved. Sequencing input: memory CD4+ T cells sorted from blood. Subset in this sample: CD45RA-negative fraction. As DNA, the CDR3 is TGTGCTAGCAGCTTAAATGTGAACACTGAAGCTTTCTTT. Residues: CASSLNVNTEAFF.